The entry below gives a single TCR beta chain sequence along with its context. The clone's antigen remains unknown. From the germline J gene comes the end of the CDR3, since the read stops 3 residues before it. TCR beta CDR3 regions were amplified by multiplex PCR using the immunoSEQ assay from an average of around 1,200 ng genomic DNA per sample. Primer bias was corrected in the assay by using a complete synthetic TCR repertoire to establish an amplification baseline. Amplicons were sequenced on the Illumina platform. On the authors' methods: Sequences were error-corrected by clustering with frequency ratios and a modified nearest-neighbor algorithm and were then analyzed in the immunoSEQ Analyzer with IMGT gene definitions. At each rarefaction depth, TCR richness and evenness were averaged across 20 rarefaction repeats, and any sample with fewer sequences than the depth was left out. Wilcoxon rank sum tests with FDR correction were used to compare relative abundances of V, D and J genes between the groups. In the blinded duplicates, the intraclass correlation was about 96% for TCR richness and averaged around 80% across 66 gene segments. Here the immuneACCESS table is served through TCRdb, limited to in-frame sequences with V and J called. Missing clones are a known gap in these copies; in checked studies unresolved V genes cover under half, and the rest lacks a known reason. Clone size and V and J calls were adopted from that table, with D and trimming inferred from the DNA. The sample's clone listing holds 10,000 to 15,000 clones. Approximately 9.3% of the sample goes to the ten largest clones.

The data originate from a study of T cells in women clearing cervical HPV infection (dated by TCRdb to the late 2010s). Describing the broader study: Cases were about two dozen women with histologically confirmed HPV16-related CIN3 or worse, including a couple of invasive cancers. Quality controls consisted of five blinded duplicates per group, for a total of some 60 samples made up of 50 or so participants and ten or so replicates. In the parent cohort, 9,000 to 13,000 women aged 18 or older were enrolled in Guanacaste, Costa Rica, during about 1992 to 1994 and were followed for less than 8 years. Since HLA typing was available for only a few women, HLA type could not be ruled out as a confounder. Blood from cases was collected at the visit where the lesion was first found, while blood from controls was collected once the infection could no longer be detected. Cases and controls were matched on year of sample collection and on age within five years. The approximately 26 controls were women who cleared a single incident HPV16 infection within 12 months without developing precancer or cancer. This exploratory proof-of-principle case-control study, nested within the Guanacaste HPV Natural History Study in Costa Rica, compared TCR repertoires among women with different cervical HPV16 outcomes. Cases had a median age of around 34 years compared with 38 to 40 for controls, and baseline characteristics showed no significant differences between the groups. For cases, the median interval between lesion detection and blood sampling was roughly 150 days, with an interquartile range of roughly 85 to 200 days. Study-level results and caveats: By combining richness with V gene abundances, random forest classifiers separated cases from controls with an estimated AUC of just over 0.8. Because the number of T cells per sample was unknown, the richness differences could reflect varying T-cell content rather than repertoire biology. Cases had lower TRBV6-7 relative abundance than controls (approximately 0.11% versus 0.16%; Bonferroni P = 0.0008). The cross-sectional design could not show whether associations preceded infection or resulted from it; effector/memory subsets and HPV-specific T cells were not isolated. TCR repertoire richness was significantly higher in CIN3+ cases than in controls across sequencing depths, while evenness did not differ.

Every participant had a single incident cervical HPV16 infection, and prevalent HPV16 infections were excluded. Cervical HPV DNA was detected with MY09/MY11 PCR, and genotyping was done by dot-blot hybridization. About 14 mL of heparinized blood was centrifuged, after which the buffy coat was aliquoted, frozen at -30 degrees C, and then stored at -80 degrees C. QIAGEN kits were used to extract genomic DNA from buffy coat specimens. There are 16 amino acids in the CDR3, from cysteine to phenylalanine inclusive. Of the CDR3's DNA, 39 bases were read; they are in frame from base 1. Unmatched junction bases come to 10, with V trimmed by 3 bases and J by 5 bases. From the germline V gene, CDR1 is KGHSH and CDR2 is LQKENI.

Sequences were obtained from blood buffy coat. The V gene is TRBV18 and the J gene is TRBJ2-5; 9 bases in the junction line up with TRBD2. This receptor was identified in a woman aged 18 to 75 with a cervical HPV16 infection that either progressed to CIN3+ or cleared (not recorded which). The encoded CDR3 is CASSPDGGGARETQYF. CDR3 bases read: TGTGCCAGCTCACCCGATGGCGGGGGGGCGCGGGAGACC. Outside the CDR3, residues come from the reference TRBV18 and TRBJ2-5 proteins, so the full variable domain is: NAGVMQNPRHLVRRRGQEARLRCSPMKGHSHVYWYRQLPEEGLKFMVYLQKENIIDESGMPKERFSAEFPKEGPSILRIQQVVRGDSAAYFCASSPDGGGARETQYFGPGTRLLVL.